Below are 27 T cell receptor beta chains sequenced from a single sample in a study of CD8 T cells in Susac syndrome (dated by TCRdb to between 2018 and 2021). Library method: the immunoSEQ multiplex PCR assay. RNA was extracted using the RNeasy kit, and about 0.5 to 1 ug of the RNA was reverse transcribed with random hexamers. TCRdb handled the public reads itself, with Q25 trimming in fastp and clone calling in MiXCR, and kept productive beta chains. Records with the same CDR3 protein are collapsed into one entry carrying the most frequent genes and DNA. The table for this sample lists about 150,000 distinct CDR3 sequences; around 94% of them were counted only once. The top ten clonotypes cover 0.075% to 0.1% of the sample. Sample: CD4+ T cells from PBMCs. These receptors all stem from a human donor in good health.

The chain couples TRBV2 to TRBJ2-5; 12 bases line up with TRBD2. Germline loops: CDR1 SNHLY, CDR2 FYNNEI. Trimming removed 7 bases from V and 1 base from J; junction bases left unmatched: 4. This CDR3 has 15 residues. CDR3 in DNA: TGTGCCAGCACCCCGACTAGCGGGAGCCAAGAGACCCAGTACTTC. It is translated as CASTPTSGSQETQYF.

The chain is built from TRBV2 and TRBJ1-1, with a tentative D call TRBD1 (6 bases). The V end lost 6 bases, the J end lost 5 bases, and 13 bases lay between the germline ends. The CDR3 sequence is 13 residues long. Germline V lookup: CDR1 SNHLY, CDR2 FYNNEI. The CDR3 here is CASSRQGQTEAFF. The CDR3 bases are TGTGCCAGCAGCCGGCAGGGGCAAACTGAAGCTTTCTTT.

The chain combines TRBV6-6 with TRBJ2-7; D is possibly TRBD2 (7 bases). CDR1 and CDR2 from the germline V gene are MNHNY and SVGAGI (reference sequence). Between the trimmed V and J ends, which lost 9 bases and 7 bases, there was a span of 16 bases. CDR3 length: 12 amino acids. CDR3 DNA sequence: TGTGCCAGTGGGGGGGCTCGCGCTGAGCAGTACTTC. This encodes CASGGARAEQYF.

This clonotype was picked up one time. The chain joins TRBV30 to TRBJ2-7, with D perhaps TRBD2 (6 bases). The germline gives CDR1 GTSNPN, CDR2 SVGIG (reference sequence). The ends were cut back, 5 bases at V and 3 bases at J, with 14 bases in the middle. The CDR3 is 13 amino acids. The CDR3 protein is CAWAAGTRYEQYF. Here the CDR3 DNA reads TGTGCCTGGGCCGCCGGGACTCGCTACGAGCAGTACTTC.

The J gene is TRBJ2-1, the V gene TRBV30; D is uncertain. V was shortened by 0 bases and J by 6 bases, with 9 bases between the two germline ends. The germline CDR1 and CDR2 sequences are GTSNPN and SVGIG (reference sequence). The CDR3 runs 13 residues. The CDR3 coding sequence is TGTGCCTGGAGTGTAAGACGGTCCAATGAGCAGTTCTTC. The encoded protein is CAWSVRRSNEQFF.

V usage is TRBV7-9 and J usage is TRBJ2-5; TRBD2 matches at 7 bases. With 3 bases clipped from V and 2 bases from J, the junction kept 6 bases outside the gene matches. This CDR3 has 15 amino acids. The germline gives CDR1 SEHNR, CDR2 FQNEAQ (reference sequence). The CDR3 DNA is TGTGCCAGCAGCTTCTGGGGGGGTCCTCAAGAGACCCAGTACTTC. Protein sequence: CASSFWGGPQETQYF.

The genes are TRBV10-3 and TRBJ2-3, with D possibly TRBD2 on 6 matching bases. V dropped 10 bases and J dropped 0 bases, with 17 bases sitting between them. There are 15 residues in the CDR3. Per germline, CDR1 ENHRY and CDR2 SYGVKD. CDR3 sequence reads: CATGWGESSTDTQYF. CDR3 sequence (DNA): TGTGCCACCGGGTGGGGGGAGTCTAGCACAGATACGCAGTATTTT.

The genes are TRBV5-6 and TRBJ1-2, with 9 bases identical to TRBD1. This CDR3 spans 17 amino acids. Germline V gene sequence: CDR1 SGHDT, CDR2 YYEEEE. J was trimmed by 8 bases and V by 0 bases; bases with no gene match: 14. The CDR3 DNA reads TGTGCCAGCAGCTTGGCGAGTTTTTCACAGGGGGCTCGGGGCTACACCTTC. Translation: CASSLASFSQGARGYTF.

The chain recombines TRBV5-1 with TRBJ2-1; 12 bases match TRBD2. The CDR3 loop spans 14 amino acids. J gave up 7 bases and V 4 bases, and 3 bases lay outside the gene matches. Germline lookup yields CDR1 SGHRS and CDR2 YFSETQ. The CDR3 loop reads CASSLTSGRNEQFF. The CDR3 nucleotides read TGCGCCAGCAGCCTCACTAGCGGGAGGAATGAGCAGTTCTTC.

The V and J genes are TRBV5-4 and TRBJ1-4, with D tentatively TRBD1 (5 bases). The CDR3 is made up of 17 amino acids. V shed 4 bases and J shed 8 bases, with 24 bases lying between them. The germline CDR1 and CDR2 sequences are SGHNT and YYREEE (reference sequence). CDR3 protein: CASSASQARGAGEKLFF. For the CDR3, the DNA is TGTGCCAGCAGCGCGTCTCAGGCAAGGGGCGCTGGGGAAAAACTGTTTTTT.

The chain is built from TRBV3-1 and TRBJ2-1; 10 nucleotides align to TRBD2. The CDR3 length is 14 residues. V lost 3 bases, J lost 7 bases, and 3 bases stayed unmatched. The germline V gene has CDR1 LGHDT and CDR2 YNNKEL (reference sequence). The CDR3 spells CASSQASGSNEQFF. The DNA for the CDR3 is TGTGCCAGCAGCCAGGCTAGCGGGAGTAATGAGCAGTTCTTC.

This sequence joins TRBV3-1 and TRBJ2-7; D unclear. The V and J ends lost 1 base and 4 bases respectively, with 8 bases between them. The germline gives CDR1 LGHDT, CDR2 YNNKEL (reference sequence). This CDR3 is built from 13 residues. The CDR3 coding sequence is TGTGCCAGCAGCCAAGGGGTAGCATACGAGCAGTACTTC. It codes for CASSQGVAYEQYF.

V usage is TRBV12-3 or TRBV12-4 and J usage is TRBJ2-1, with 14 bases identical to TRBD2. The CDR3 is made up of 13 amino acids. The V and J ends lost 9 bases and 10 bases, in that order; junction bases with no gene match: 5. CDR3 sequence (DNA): TGTGCCAGTTCCGGGACTAGCGGGGGAGAGCAGTTCTTC. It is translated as CASSGTSGGEQFF.

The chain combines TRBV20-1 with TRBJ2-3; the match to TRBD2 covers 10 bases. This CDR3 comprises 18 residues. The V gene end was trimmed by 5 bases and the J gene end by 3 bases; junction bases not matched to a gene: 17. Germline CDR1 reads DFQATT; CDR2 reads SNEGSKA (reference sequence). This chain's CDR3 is CSAYLLAGSLVDTDTQYF. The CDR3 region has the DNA TGCAGTGCTTACCTACTAGCGGGGTCGTTAGTTGATACAGATACGCAGTATTTT.

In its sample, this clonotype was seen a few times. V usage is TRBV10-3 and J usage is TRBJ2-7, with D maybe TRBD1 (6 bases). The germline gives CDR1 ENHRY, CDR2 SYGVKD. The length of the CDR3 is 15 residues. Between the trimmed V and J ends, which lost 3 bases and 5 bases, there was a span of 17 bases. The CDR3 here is CAISDKGGSTNEQYF. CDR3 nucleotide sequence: TGTGCCATCAGTGACAAAGGGGGTAGCACCAACGAGCAGTACTTC.

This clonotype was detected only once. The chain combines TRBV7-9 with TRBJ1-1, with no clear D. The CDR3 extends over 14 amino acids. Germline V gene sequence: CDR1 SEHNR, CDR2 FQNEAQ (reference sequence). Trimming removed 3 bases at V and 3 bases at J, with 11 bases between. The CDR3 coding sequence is TGTGCCAGCAGCTTTTGGGAAGTGGACACTGAAGCTTTCTTT. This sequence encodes CASSFWEVDTEAFF.

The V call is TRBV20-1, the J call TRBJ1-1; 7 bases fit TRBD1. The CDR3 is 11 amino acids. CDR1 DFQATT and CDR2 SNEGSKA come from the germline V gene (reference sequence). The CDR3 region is CNGAGGTEAFF. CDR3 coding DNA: TGCAATGGGGCAGGGGGCACTGAAGCTTTCTTT.

This CDR3 is CASSPGTGEKLFF. CDR3 nucleotides: TGTGCCAGCTCACCGGGAACGGGGGAAAAACTGTTTTTT. The V gene is TRBV18, the J gene TRBJ1-4; no definite D call. V lost 3 bases and J 8 bases, leaving 10 bases between the germline ends. Germline loops: CDR1 KGHSH, CDR2 LQKENI. CDR3 length: 13 residues.

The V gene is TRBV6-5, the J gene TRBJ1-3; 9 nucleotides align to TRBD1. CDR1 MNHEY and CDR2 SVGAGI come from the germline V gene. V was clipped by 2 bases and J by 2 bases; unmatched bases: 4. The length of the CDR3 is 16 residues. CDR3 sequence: CASSYLRQGAGNTIYF. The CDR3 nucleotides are TGTGCCAGCAGTTACCTTAGACAGGGGGCTGGAAACACCATATATTTT.

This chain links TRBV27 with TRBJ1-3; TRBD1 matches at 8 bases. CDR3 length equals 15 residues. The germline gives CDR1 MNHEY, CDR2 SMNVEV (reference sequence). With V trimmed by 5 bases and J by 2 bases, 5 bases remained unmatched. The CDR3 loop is CASSPGQAPGNTIYF. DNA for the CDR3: TGTGCCAGCAGTCCGGGACAGGCCCCTGGAAACACCATATATTTT.

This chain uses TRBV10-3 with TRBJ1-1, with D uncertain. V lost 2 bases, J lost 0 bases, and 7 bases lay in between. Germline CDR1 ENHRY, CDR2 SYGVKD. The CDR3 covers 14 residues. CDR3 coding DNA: TGTGCCATCAGTGAGGGACGGCTGAACACTGAAGCTTTCTTT. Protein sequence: CAISEGRLNTEAFF.

CDR3 sequence (DNA): TGCGCCAGCAGTGCAAGAAGGACAGGGGTAGGAGAGACCCAGTACTTC. It specifies CASSARRTGVGETQYF. The chain recombines TRBV10-1 with TRBJ2-5; TRBD1 matches 9 bases. The CDR3 has 16 residues. V shed 4 bases, J shed 4 bases, and the junction held 10 bases outside the gene matches. Germline V lookup: CDR1 WNHNN, CDR2 SYGVQD (reference sequence).

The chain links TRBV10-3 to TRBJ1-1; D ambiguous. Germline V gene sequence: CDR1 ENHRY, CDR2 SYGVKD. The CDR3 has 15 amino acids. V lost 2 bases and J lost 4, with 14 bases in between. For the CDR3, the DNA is TGTGCCATCAGTGAGATGGAGGCGAGGGTCACTGAAGCTTTCTTT. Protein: CAISEMEARVTEAFF.

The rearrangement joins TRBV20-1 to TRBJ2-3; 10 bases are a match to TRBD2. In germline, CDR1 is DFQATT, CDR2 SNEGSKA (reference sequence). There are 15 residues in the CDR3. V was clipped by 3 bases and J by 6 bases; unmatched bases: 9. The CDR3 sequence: CSASPLAGVSDTQYF. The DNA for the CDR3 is TGCAGTGCTAGCCCCCTAGCGGGAGTGTCTGATACGCAGTATTTT.

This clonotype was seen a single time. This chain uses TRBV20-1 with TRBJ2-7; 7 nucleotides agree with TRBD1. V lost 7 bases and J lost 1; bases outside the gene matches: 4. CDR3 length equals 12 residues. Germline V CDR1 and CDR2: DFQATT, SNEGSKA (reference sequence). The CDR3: CSVPTGSYEQYF. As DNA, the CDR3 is TGCAGTGTACCGACAGGGTCCTACGAGCAGTACTTC.

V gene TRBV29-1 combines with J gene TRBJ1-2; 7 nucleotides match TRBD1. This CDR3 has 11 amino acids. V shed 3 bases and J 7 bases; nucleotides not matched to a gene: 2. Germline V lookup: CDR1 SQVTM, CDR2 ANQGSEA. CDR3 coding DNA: TGCAGCGTTGAGGGACAGTCTGGCTACACCTTC. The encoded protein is CSVEGQSGYTF.

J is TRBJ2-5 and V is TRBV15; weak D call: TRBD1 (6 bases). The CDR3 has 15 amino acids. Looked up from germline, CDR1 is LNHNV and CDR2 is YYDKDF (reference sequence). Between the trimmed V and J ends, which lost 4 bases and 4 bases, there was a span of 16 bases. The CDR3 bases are TGTGCCACCAGCAAAGGAACGACAGGTAGAGAGACCCAGTACTTC. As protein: CATSKGTTGRETQYF.